The present TCR beta chain was sequenced within a study of post-analysis software for immune sequencing data. Overall study context: Some patients lacked subtype; others had relapsing-remitting, secondary progressive or progressive-relapsing disease.

The CDR3 length is 16 residues. With 6 bases clipped from V and 6 bases from J, the junction kept 9 bases outside the gene matches. Germline-derived CDR1 and CDR2 are MNHEY and SMNVEV (reference sequence). Study-wide results and caveats: Patients with multiple sclerosis recorded significantly lower normalized Chao1 diversity than controls, the study found. When the samples were clustered directly with F measure, those that had been prepared in the same batch showed strong co-clustering. The study found TRBV5-6, TRBV5-1 and TRBV20-1 among five or six TRBV segments more frequent in patients than controls.

cDNA libraries of TCR beta carried unique molecular identifiers. Once roughly 0.95 to 10 million T cells were used, a few hundred thousand cDNA molecules resulted. TCRdb itself ran the PCR reads through MiXCR, one entry per CDR3 protein. The sample lists about 820,000 distinct CDR3 sequences, around 50% occurring once. Worth noting for this clonotype: The antigen is unknown.

Sequencing used blood. This sequence joins TRBV27 and TRBJ2-1, with 12 bases matching TRBD2. This TCR derives from a girl aged 5-17 years with multiple sclerosis. CDR3 sequence: CASSYLTSGGGNEQFF. The CDR3 bases are TGTGCCAGCAGCTACCTGACTAGCGGGGGTGGCAATGAGCAGTTCTTC.